The clone carrying this T cell receptor (beta chain) showed up just a few times. The data originate from a study of cytomegalovirus exposure and HLA in healthy donors. Sequenced by immunoSEQ multiplex PCR; TCRdb stores in-frame clones only, minus some. This table holds 150,000 to 200,000 clones, around 88% found once. This CDR3 has 11 residues. With V trimmed by 8 bases and J by 9 bases, 5 bases remained unmatched. Germline values: CDR1 SEHNR, CDR2 FQNEAQ (reference sequence). V and J are TRBV7-9 and TRBJ2-7; 9 nucleotides agree with TRBD2. The sequence came from a young woman in good health and CMV-seronegative. The sequenced sample consisted of PBMCs. CDR3 sequence (DNA): TGTGCCAGCGGGCGGGAGGGTCCGCAGTACTTC. Protein product: CASGREGPQYF.